The T cell receptor (beta chain) under discussion was sequenced for a study of blood T cell repertoires in COVID-19 (dated by TCRdb to 2018 to 2020). Background on the whole study: Collaborator samples came from the United States, Italy and Spain and covered acute and convalescent phases of COVID-19. Sample metadata almost always included a de-identified subject ID, COVID-19 status, age in years and sex. The repertoires were released in a freely available public database meant as a resource for research on the immune response to SARS-CoV-2. Where HLA class I and class II types were available, the types were taken from metadata supplied by the sample provider, not from assay-based typing. The dataset comprised deeply sampled blood TCRbeta repertoires from subjects exposed to, actively infected with, or recovered from COVID-19. Samples were obtained from the ongoing ImmuneRACE study (first 160 participants) and from 1,254 subjects provided by 6 global collaborators. The material from the prospective study consisted of cDNA or gDNA derived from T cells, B-cell-depleted T cells, or PBMCs. Study-wide conclusions, independent of this receptor: Clinical and demographic metadata were provided uncurated, with the amount varying by source and participant.

TCRbeta CDR3 regions were amplified from genomic DNA by means of the immunoSEQ Assay, a bias-controlled multiplex PCR. As for how the authors treated the data: Within the assay, amplification of reference gene primers was used to estimate how many nucleated cells each sample contained. To quantify the absolute abundance of each unique TCRbeta CDR3 rearrangement, sequence reads were collapsed and filtered. For each sample, productive Simpson clonality was calculated as the square root of Simpson's diversity index across productive rearrangements. TCRdb retrieved this table from immuneACCESS and kept in-frame rearrangements only. Not all clones are present; in checked studies, unresolved V genes account for under half, and no reason is known for the remainder. V, J and clone size are those of that table, while D and trimming were read from the DNA. The sample table holds under 350,000 clones, of which around 83% were seen once. The top ten clonotypes cover approximately 4% of the sample.

V is pared back by 6 bases and J by 2 bases, with 8 bases lying between the germline termini. From the cysteine up to the phenylalanine, the CDR3 has a length of 13 residues. Just the 39-base CDR3 DNA is kept, in frame starting at base 1. The germline V gene provides CDR1 MNHEY and CDR2 SVGAGI. This clone was seen a single time. No cognate antigen has been identified for it. It has no much larger one-base neighbor in the sample; base qualities were not kept. Collaborating institutions collected whole blood in K2EDTA tubes following their own protocols. For TCRbeta analysis, collaborators shipped samples in one of three forms: frozen whole blood, isolated PBMCs, or DNA extracted from either of those sample types.

The rearrangement combines TRBV6-5 with TRBJ2-1; the D gene is possibly TRBD2, with 6 bases matching. This clonotype was obtained from a man younger than 35 with active or convalescent COVID-19. The sample was peripheral blood. The CDR3 region has the sequence CASRGEAYNEQFF. At the DNA level, the sequence is TGTGCCAGCAGGGGGGAGGCCTACAATGAGCAGTTCTTC.